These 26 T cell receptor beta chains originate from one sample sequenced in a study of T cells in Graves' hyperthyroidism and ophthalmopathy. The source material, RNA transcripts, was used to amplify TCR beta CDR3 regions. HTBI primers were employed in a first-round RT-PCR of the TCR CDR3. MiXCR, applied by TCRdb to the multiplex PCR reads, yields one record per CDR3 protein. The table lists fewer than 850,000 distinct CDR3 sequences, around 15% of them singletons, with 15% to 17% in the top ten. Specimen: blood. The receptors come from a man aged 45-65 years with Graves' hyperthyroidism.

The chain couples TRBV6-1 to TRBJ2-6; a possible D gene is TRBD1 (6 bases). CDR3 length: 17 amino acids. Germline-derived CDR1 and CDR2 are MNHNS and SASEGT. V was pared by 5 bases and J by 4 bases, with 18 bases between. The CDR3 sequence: CASSPKKSGTGANVLTF. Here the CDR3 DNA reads TGTGCCAGCAGTCCTAAAAAGTCAGGGACAGGGGCCAACGTCCTGACTTTC.

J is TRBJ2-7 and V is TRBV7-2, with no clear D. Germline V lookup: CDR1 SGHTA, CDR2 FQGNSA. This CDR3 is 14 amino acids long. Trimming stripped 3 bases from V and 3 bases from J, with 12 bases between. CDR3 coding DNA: TGTGCCAGCAGCTTGGAGTGGGATCGCTACGAGCAGTACTTC. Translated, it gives CASSLEWDRYEQYF.

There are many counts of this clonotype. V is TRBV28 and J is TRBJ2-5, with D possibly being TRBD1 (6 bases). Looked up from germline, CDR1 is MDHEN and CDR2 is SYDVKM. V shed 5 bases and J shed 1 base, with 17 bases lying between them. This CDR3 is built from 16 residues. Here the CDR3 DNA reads TGTGCCAGCAGTCCTACGGGACAAGGGCTCCAAGAGACCCAGTACTTC. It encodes CASSPTGQGLQETQYF.

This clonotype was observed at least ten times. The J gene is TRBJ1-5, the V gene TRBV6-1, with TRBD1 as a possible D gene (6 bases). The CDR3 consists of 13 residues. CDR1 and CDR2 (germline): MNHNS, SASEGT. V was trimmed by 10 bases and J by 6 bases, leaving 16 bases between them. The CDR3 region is CATRGGLSQPQHF. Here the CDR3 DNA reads TGTGCCACCCGAGGGGGACTCAGTCAGCCCCAGCATTTT.

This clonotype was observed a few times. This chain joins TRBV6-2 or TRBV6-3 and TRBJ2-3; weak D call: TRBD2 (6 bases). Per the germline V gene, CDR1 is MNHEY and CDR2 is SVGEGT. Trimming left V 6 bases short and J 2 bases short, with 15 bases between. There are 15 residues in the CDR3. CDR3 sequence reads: CASSLRLDPTDTQYF. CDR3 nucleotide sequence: TGTGCCAGCAGCCTGAGACTAGACCCCACAGATACGCAGTATTTT.

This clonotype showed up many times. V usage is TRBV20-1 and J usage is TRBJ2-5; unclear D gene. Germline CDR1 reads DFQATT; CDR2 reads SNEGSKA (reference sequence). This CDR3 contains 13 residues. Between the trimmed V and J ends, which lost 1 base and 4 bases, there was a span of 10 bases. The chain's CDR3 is CSARVLATETQYF. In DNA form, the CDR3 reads TGCAGTGCTAGAGTACTCGCCACAGAGACCCAGTACTTC.

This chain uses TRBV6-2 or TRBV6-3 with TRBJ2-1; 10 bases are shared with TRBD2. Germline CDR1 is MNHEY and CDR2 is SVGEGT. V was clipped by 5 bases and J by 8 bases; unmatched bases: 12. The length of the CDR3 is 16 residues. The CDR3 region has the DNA TGTGCCAGCAGTCAGACCGCTAGCGGGAGAAACCATGAGCAGTTCTTC. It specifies CASSQTASGRNHEQFF.

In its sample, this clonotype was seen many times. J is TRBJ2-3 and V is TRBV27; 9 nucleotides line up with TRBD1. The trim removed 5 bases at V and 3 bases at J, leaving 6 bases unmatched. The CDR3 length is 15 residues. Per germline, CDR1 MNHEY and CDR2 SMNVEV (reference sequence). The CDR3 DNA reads TGTGCCAGCAGTCCCGGGACAGGGCGGACAGATACGCAGTATTTT. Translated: CASSPGTGRTDTQYF.

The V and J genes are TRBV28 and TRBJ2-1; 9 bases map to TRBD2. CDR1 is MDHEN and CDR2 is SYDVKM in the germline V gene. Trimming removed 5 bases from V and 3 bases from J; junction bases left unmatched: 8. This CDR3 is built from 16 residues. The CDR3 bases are TGTGCCAGCAGTACCCTAGCGGGAACTCTCTACAATGAGCAGTTCTTC. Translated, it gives CASSTLAGTLYNEQFF.

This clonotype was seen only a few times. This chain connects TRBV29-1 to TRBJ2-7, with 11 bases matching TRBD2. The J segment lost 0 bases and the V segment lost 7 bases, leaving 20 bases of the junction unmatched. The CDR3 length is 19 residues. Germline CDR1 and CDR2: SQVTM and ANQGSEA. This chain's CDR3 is CSAGLAATRTPFSSYEQYF. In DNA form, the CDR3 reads TGCAGCGCGGGACTAGCGGCGACTCGAACTCCTTTTAGCTCCTACGAGCAGTACTTC.

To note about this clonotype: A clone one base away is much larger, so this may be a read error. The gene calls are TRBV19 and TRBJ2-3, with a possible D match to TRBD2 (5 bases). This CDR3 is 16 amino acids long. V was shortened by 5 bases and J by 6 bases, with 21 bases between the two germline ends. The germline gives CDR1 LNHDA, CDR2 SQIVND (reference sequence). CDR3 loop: CASSASGGPPRDTQYF. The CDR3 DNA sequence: TGTGCCAGTAGTGCCAGCGGAGGACCCCCACGGGATACGCAGTATTTT.

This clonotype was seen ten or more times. CDR3 DNA: TGTGCCAGCAGTTTATCTTCGGGGTCGAGCTATGGCTACACCTTC. As protein: CASSLSSGSSYGYTF. The chain recombines TRBV28 with TRBJ1-2; D uncertain. Per germline, CDR1 MDHEN and CDR2 SYDVKM. The CDR3 is made up of 15 amino acids. V lost 1 base and J lost 4, with 13 bases in between.

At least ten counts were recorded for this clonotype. The CDR3 nucleotides read TGTGCCAGCAGTGAGGGGGACAGGGCGTACGCTGAAGCTTTCTTT. Protein product: CASSEGDRAYAEAFF. The chain is built from TRBV6-1 and TRBJ1-1, with TRBD1 matching over 9 bases. This CDR3 is built from 15 residues. The junction had 8 bases not matched to a gene; V was cut back by 3 bases and J by 6 bases. The germline gives CDR1 MNHNS, CDR2 SASEGT.

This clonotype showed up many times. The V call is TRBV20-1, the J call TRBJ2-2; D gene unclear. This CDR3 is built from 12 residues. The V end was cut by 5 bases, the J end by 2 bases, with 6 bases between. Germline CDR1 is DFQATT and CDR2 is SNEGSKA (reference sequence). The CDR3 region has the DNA TGCAGTGCTGGACCCAACACCGGGGAGCTGTTTTTT. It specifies CSAGPNTGELFF.

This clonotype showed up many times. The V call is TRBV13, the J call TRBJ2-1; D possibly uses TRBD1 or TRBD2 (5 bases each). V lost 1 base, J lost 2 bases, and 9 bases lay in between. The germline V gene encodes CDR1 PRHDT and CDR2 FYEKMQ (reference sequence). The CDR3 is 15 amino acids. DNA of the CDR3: TGTGCCAGCAGCTTAGACCGGGGCGCCTACAATGAGCAGTTCTTC. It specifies CASSLDRGAYNEQFF.

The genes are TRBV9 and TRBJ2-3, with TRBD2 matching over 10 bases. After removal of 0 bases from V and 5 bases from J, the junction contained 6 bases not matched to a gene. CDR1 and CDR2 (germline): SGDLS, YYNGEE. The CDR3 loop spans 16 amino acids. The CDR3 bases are TGTGCCAGCAGCGTAGGGGCTAGCGGGAGTCAAGATACGCAGTATTTT. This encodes CASSVGASGSQDTQYF.

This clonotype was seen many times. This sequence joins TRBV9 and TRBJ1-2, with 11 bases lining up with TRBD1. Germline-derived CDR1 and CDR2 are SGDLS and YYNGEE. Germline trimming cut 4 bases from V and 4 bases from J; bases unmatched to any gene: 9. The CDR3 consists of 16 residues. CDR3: CASSPRTGGLGYGYTF. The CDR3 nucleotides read TGTGCCAGCAGCCCCAGGACAGGGGGCCTTGGCTATGGCTACACCTTC.

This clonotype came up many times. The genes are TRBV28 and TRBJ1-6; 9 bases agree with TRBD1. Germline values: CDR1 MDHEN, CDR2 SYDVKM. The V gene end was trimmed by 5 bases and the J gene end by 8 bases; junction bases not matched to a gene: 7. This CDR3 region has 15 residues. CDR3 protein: CASSRNDRGYSPLHF. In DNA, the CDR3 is TGTGCCAGCAGTCGGAACGACAGGGGGTATTCACCCCTCCACTTT.

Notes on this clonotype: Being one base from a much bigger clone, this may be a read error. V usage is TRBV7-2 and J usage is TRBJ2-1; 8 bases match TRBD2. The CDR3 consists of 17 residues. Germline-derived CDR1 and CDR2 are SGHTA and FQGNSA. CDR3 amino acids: CASRSREAGDSYSEQFF. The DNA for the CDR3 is TGTGCCAGCAGATCTCGGGAAGCGGGAGACTCCTACAGTGAGCAGTTCTTC.

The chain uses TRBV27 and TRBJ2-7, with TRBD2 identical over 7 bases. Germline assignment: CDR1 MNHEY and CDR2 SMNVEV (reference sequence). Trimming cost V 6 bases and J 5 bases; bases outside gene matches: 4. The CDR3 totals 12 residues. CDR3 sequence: CASRHGGNEQYF. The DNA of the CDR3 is TGTGCCAGCAGACACGGGGGGAACGAGCAGTACTTC.

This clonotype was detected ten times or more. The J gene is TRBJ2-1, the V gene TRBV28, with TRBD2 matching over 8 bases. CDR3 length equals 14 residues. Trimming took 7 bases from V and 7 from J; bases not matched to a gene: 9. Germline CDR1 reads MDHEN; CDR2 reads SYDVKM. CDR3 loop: CASTAGDVINEQFF. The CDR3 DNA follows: TGTGCCAGCACAGCGGGAGATGTTATAAATGAGCAGTTCTTC.

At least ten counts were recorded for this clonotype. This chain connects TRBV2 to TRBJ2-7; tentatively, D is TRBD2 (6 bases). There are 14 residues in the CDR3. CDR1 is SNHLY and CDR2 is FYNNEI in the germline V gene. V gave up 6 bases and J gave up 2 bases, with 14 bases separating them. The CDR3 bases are TGTGCCAGCAGCGCCGGGACTCACCCCTACGAGCAGTACTTC. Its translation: CASSAGTHPYEQYF.

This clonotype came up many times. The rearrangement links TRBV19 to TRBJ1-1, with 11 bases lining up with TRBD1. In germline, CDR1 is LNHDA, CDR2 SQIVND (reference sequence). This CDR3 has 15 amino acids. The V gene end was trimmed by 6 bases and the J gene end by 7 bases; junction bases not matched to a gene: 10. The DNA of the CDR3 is TGTGCCAGTAGCCCCCGGCCGGGACAGGGGGTTGAAGCTTTCTTT. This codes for CASSPRPGQGVEAFF.

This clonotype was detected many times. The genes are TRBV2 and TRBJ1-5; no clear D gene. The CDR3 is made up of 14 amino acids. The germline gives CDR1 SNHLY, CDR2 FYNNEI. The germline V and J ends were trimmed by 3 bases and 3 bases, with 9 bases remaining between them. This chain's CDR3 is CASSEYGNNQPQHF. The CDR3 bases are TGTGCCAGCAGTGAGTACGGAAACAATCAGCCCCAGCATTTT.

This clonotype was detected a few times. The CDR3 protein is CASSLEGPFSQPQHF. In DNA form, the CDR3 reads TGCGCCAGCAGCTTGGAGGGACCCTTTTCTCAGCCCCAGCATTTT. The V gene is TRBV5-1, the J gene TRBJ1-5, with D possibly matching TRBD1 (5 bases). The CDR3 is 15 amino acids. CDR1 SGHRS and CDR2 YFSETQ come from the germline V gene. V was trimmed by 0 bases and J by 6 bases, leaving 13 bases between them.

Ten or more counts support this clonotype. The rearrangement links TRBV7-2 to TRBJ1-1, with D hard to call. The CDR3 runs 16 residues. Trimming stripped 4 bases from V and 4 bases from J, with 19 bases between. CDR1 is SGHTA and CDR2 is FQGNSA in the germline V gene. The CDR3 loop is CASSWGGGRRTTEAFF. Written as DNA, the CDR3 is TGTGCCAGCAGCTGGGGTGGTGGTAGGAGGACCACTGAAGCTTTCTTT.